Included here is one T cell receptor beta chain sequence, with context. There are 15 residues in the CDR3. Germline-derived CDR1 and CDR2 are PRHDT and FYEKMQ (reference sequence). V lost 5 bases and J 7 bases, leaving 18 bases between the germline ends. The entry originates in a study of T cell changes during pregnancy in multiple sclerosis. The table came from immunoSEQ multiplex PCR; TCRdb's copy has only in-frame clones and leaves some out. The sample carries 30,000 or so clones, 89% recorded once. The source is a female donor with multiple sclerosis, enrolled in a pregnancy study. This specimen consisted of CD8+ T cells from peripheral blood mononuclear cells, obtained in the second trimester of pregnancy. The chain uses TRBV13 and TRBJ2-1; D possibly corresponds to TRBD2 (7 bases). CDR3 nucleotide sequence: TGTGCCAGCAGCCCAGGGAGGGGGGCAAGGAATGAGCAGTTCTTC. Translation gives CASSPGRGARNEQFF.